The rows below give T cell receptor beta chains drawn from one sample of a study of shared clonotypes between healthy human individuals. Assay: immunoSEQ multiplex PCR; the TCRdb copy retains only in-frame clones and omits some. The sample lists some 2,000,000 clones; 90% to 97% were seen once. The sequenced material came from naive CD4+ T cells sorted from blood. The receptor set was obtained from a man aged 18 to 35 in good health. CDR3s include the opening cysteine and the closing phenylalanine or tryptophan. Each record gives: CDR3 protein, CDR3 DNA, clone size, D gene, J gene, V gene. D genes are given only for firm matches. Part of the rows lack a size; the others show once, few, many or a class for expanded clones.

CASYPAQNLLNEQFF,TGCGCCAGCTACCCAGCGCAGAACCTACTCAATGAGCAGTTCTTC,-,-,TRBJ2-1,TRBV5-1
CASSGRTGSTDTQYF,TGTGCCAGCAGCGGCCGGACAGGGAGCACAGATACGCAGTATTTT,-,TRBD1,TRBJ2-3,TRBV9
CASSSPVTGELFF,TGTGCCAGCAGCTCCCCGGTCACCGGGGAGCTGTTTTTT,-,-,TRBJ2-2,TRBV11-3
CASMGSTGGSYEQYF,TGTGCCTCCATGGGTTCGACAGGGGGCTCCTACGAGCAGTACTTC,-,TRBD1,TRBJ2-7,TRBV10-3
CAISEGSAYNSPLHF,TGTGCCATCAGTGAGGGGTCAGCATATAATTCACCCCTCCACTTT,-,-,TRBJ1-6,TRBV10-3
CASSPLGDSYEQYF,TGTGCCAGCTCACCATTAGGGGACTCCTACGAGCAGTACTTC,-,-,TRBJ2-7,TRBV18
CASSVGGPNQPQHF,TGTGCCAGCAGCGTGGGGGGACCCAATCAGCCCCAGCATTTT,-,-,TRBJ1-5,TRBV9
CAWSVGKNTGELFF,TGTGCCTGGAGTGTGGGGAAGAACACCGGGGAGCTGTTTTTT,-,-,TRBJ2-2,TRBV30
CASSWLGLGSYNEQFF,TGTGCCAGCAGCTGGCTCGGACTAGGCTCCTACAATGAGCAGTTCTTC,-,TRBD2,TRBJ2-1,TRBV5-5
CASSSPEMEETQYF,TGTGCCAGCAGCTCGCCGGAGATGGAAGAGACCCAGTACTTC,-,-,TRBJ2-5,TRBV13
CASSPLGQGRETQYF,TGTGCCAGCAGCCCATTGGGGCAGGGAAGAGAGACCCAGTACTTC,-,-,TRBJ2-5,TRBV6-5
CASTRDREASSGYTF,TGTGCCAGCACCAGGGACAGGGAAGCAAGCTCTGGCTACACCTTC,-,TRBD1,TRBJ1-2,TRBV6-5
CASSVGTSKETQYF,TGCGCCAGCAGCGTCGGGACTAGTAAAGAGACCCAGTACTTC,once,TRBD2,TRBJ2-5,TRBV5-1
CASSVGDVRTGELFF,TGTGCCAGCAGCGTAGGAGACGTTCGGACCGGGGAGCTGTTTTTT,-,-,TRBJ2-2,TRBV9
CASSRPGLPNEQFF,TGTGCCAGCAGCCGACCGGGACTCCCCAATGAGCAGTTCTTC,once,-,TRBJ2-1,TRBV7-2
CASSPLLSTDTQYF,TGTGCCAGCTCACCACTCCTAAGCACAGATACGCAGTATTTT,-,-,TRBJ2-3,TRBV18
CASSLPWTGVNTEAFF,TGTGCCAGCAGCTTGCCGTGGACGGGGGTTAACACTGAAGCTTTCTTT,once,-,TRBJ1-1,TRBV5-6
CASSSREGRETQYF,TGTGCCAGCAGCTCCCGCGAGGGGCGAGAGACCCAGTACTTC,once,-,TRBJ2-5,TRBV5-6
CASSSGLAGVRQFF,TGTGCCAGCAGCTCCGGACTAGCGGGAGTTCGGCAGTTCTTC,-,TRBD2,TRBJ2-1,TRBV6-5
CATETAAETQYF,TGTGCCACCGAGACAGCGGCGGAGACCCAGTACTTC,-,-,TRBJ2-5,TRBV28
CATDGQGDSPLHF,TGTGCCACCGACGGACAGGGGGATTCACCCCTCCACTTT,-,TRBD1,TRBJ1-6,TRBV7-2
CASNPKQGAYTEAFF,TGTGCCAGCAACCCCAAACAGGGGGCCTATACTGAAGCTTTCTTT,-,TRBD1,TRBJ1-1,TRBV5-4
CASSDVRGLAGAFLEQYF,TGTGCCAGCAGTGATGTTCGGGGACTAGCGGGGGCCTTTTTGGAGCAGTACTTC,-,TRBD2,TRBJ2-7,TRBV9
CASGLGVPGVAKNIQYF,TGTGCTAGTGGTTTGGGAGTGCCCGGGGTAGCCAAAAACATTCAGTACTTC,-,-,TRBJ2-4,TRBV12-5
CASRHSGAVNYGYTF,TGTGCCAGCAGGCACTCAGGGGCCGTAAACTATGGCTACACCTTC,-,-,TRBJ1-2,TRBV25-1
CASSIRPGLNTEAFF,TGTGCCAGTAGTATACGGCCAGGGTTGAACACTGAAGCTTTCTTT,-,-,TRBJ1-1,TRBV19
CASTGTGNEQFF,TGTGCCAGCACCGGGACAGGGAATGAGCAGTTCTTC,-,TRBD1,TRBJ2-1,TRBV2
CASSDPITGQTYEQYF,TGTGCCAGCAGTGACCCGATCACGGGACAGACCTACGAGCAGTACTTC,-,TRBD1,TRBJ2-7,TRBV6-4
CASSSRENTEAFF,TGTGCCAGTAGTAGCCGGGAAAACACTGAAGCTTTCTTT,-,-,TRBJ1-1,TRBV19
CASSQVTGVGNTIYF,TGCGCCAGCAGCCAAGTCACAGGGGTCGGAAACACCATATATTTT,-,TRBD1,TRBJ1-3,TRBV4-1
CASSFQTSGSSNEQFF,TGTGCCAGCAGCTTCCAGACTAGCGGGAGTAGCAATGAGCAGTTCTTC,-,TRBD2,TRBJ2-1,TRBV7-9
CASRPRGLNTEAFF,TGTGCCAGTAGGCCTAGGGGATTGAACACTGAAGCTTTCTTT,-,-,TRBJ1-1,TRBV19
CAWRGGNNQPQHF,TGTGCCTGGAGGGGAGGTAACAATCAGCCCCAGCATTTT,-,-,TRBJ1-5,TRBV30
CASRPVAGGAYSFF,-,once,-,TRBJ2-1,TRBV11-2
CASSLVGSPGRANYGYTF,TGTGCCAGCAGCTTAGTCGGTAGCCCGGGACGGGCTAACTATGGCTACACCTTC,-,-,TRBJ1-2,TRBV7-2
CASSRVASYEQYF,TGTGCCAGCAGTCGAGTGGCCTCCTACGAGCAGTACTTC,-,-,TRBJ2-7,TRBV6-5
CASSFGQGAGNIQYF,TGTGCCAGCAGCTTCGGACAGGGGGCTGGAAACATTCAGTACTTC,-,TRBD1,TRBJ2-4,TRBV7-2
CASSVTSTDTQYF,TGCGCCAGCAGCGTAACTAGCACAGATACGCAGTATTTT,-,-,TRBJ2-3,TRBV5-1
CAWTPPKFYGYTF,TGTGCCTGGACCCCACCAAAATTCTATGGCTACACCTTC,-,-,TRBJ1-2,TRBV30
CASRMDRGDTEAFF,TGTGCCAGCAGGATGGACAGGGGAGACACTGAAGCTTTCTTT,-,TRBD1,TRBJ1-1,TRBV6-5
CASTRGGPSTDTQYF,TGTGCCAGCACCCGGGGGGGCCCGAGCACAGATACGCAGTATTTT,-,TRBD2,TRBJ2-3,TRBV2
CASSESMLQETQYF,TGTGCCAGCAGTGAAAGTATGCTCCAAGAGACCCAGTACTTC,-,-,TRBJ2-5,TRBV25-1
CAISVGQGAGEQYF,TGTGCCATCAGTGTAGGACAGGGGGCAGGCGAGCAGTACTTC,-,TRBD1,TRBJ2-7,TRBV10-3
CASSSHTGLANEQFF,TGTGCCAGCAGCTCCCACACCGGACTAGCGAATGAGCAGTTCTTC,once,TRBD2,TRBJ2-1,TRBV9
CASSSIRGQGRRLYGYTF,TGTGCCAGCAGCTCCATTAGGGGACAGGGTCGTAGGCTCTATGGCTACACCTTC,-,TRBD1,TRBJ1-2,TRBV11-2
CASSQEASVFEQFF,TGCGCCAGCAGCCAAGAGGCCAGTGTGTTCGAGCAGTTCTTC,-,-,TRBJ2-1,TRBV4-3
CASSLDVSSYNEQFF,TGTGCCAGCAGCTTAGATGTAAGCTCCTACAATGAGCAGTTCTTC,-,-,TRBJ2-1,TRBV7-6
CASSVASGSSYNSPLHF,TGTGCCAGCAGCGTAGCCTCCGGGAGCTCCTATAATTCACCCCTCCACTTT,-,-,TRBJ1-6,TRBV9
CASSISSGSSATPYEQYF,TGTGCCAGTAGTATCTCTAGCGGGAGCTCGGCCACCCCCTACGAGCAGTACTTC,-,TRBD2,TRBJ2-7,TRBV19
CASSLSASYEQYF,TGCGCCAGCAGCTTGTCGGCCTCCTACGAGCAGTACTTC,-,-,TRBJ2-7,TRBV5-1
CASTGPGVNTEAFF,TGTGCCAGCACCGGGCCAGGGGTGAACACTGAAGCTTTCTTT,-,-,TRBJ1-1,TRBV2
CASSRGPEYEQYF,TGTGCCAGCAGTCGGGGACCGGAGTACGAGCAGTACTTC,-,-,TRBJ2-7,TRBV6-5
CASSLDRQPTYEQYF,TGTGCCAGCAGCTTAGACCGGCAGCCTACCTACGAGCAGTACTTC,-,-,TRBJ2-7,TRBV11-2
CASSYTGQGHTEAFF,TGTGCCAGCAGTTACACCGGACAGGGGCACACTGAAGCTTTCTTT,-,TRBD1,TRBJ1-1,TRBV6-5
CASSSQAGAYYEQYF,TGTGCCAGCAGTAGCCAAGCAGGCGCCTACTACGAGCAGTACTTC,-,-,TRBJ2-7,TRBV6-1